The clone carrying this T cell receptor beta chain has more than one count but fewer than ten. This CDR3 contains 11 residues. With 3 bases removed from V and 7 bases from J, the gap between germline ends came to 6 bases. Germline CDR1 and CDR2: KGHDR and SFDVKD. TCRdb re-called the RT-PCR reads with MiXCR, one entry per CDR3 protein. The data contain hundreds of thousands of distinct CDR3 sequences, 14% of them singletons. The chain has TRBV24-1 and TRBJ2-7; D gene ambiguous. This TCR came from a female donor in good health, serving as a healthy control. Sequencing used memory CD4+ T cells from blood. The CDR3 sequence: CATSDGREQYF. The CDR3 DNA reads as TGTGCCACCAGTGATGGGCGGGAGCAGTACTTC.